The entry below gives a single T cell receptor (beta chain) sequence along with its context. The sample belongs to a study of blood T cell repertoires in COVID-19. Germline V CDR1 and CDR2: KGHSH, LQKENI. This CDR3 has 14 amino acids. Trimming stripped 2 bases from V and 2 bases from J, with 10 bases between. Clones were sequenced by immunoSEQ multiplex PCR, and TCRdb holds only the in-frame ones, with some missing. Among about 250,000 clones listed, roughly four fifths were seen once. Sequenced material: peripheral blood. The J gene is TRBJ2-7, the V gene TRBV18, with unresolved D. The receptor comes from an elderly man with acute or convalescent COVID-19. The CDR3 nucleotides are TGTGCCAGCTCACCAATGGCCCTTCCCTACGAGCAGTACTTC. It codes for CASSPMALPYEQYF.